The source of this T cell receptor (beta chain) is a study of cytomegalovirus exposure and HLA in healthy donors. PCR used 60 Vbeta primers and 13 Jbeta primers. Sequencing used immunoSEQ multiplex PCR; TCRdb keeps in-frame clones, though not all of them. The table includes 140,000 or so clones, around 67% detected once. Trimming removed 6 bases at V and 6 bases at J, with 12 bases between. This CDR3 is built from 12 residues. In germline, CDR1 is SEHNR, CDR2 FQNEAQ (reference sequence). General study findings and limits: A list of more than 150 TCR beta chains associated with cytomegalovirus was given.

This clone appeared once. Its cognate antigen is unknown. The rearrangement joins TRBV7-9 to TRBJ2-7, with D perhaps matching TRBD1 (5 bases). Material for sequencing was PBMCs. This TCR came from a young man in good health and CMV-seropositive. In DNA form, the CDR3 reads TGTGCCAGCAGAAAAGACAGTGGCGAGCAGTACTTC. Translation gives CASRKDSGEQYF.